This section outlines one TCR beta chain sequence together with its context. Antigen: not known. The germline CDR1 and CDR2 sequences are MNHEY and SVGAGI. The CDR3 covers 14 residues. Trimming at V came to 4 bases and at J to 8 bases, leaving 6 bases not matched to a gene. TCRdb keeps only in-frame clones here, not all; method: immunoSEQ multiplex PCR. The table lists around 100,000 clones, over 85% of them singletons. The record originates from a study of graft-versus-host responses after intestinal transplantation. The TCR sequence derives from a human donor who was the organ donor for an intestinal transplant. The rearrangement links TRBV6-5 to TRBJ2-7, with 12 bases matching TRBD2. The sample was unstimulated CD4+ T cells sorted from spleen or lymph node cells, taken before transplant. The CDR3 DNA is TGTGCCAGCAGTTCTAGCGGGAGGGCCAGTCAGCAGTACTTC. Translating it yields CASSSSGRASQQYF.